This T cell receptor beta chain was identified during a study of early T cells in non-severe SARS-CoV-2 infection. Study as a whole: Sequencing input comprised bulk RNA from unsorted whole blood; chain pairing was not available. Study findings and constraints: Matches to VDJdb favored anti-spike CD8 responses and missed private and CD4 specificities.

This CDR3 comprises 14 residues. The germline V and J ends were trimmed by 5 bases and 6 bases, with 14 bases remaining between them. Germline CDR1 is KGHSH and CDR2 is LQKENI. With respect to this clonotype: Antigen: not known.

The library protocol tagged individual cDNA molecules with unique molecular identifiers. MiXCR, applied by TCRdb to the 5' RACE reads, yields one record per CDR3 protein. The sample holds fewer than 75,000 distinct CDR3 sequences, around 21% seen once. The material sequenced was whole blood, taken at baseline. The sequence derives from an adult who was a healthcare worker with PCR-confirmed SARS-CoV-2 infection or an uninfected control (not recorded which). The genes are TRBV18 and TRBJ2-1; no firm D call. The CDR3 region has the DNA TGTGCCAGCTCAGAATCCGGGTCCGTCAATGAGCAGTTCTTC. Protein: CASSESGSVNEQFF.